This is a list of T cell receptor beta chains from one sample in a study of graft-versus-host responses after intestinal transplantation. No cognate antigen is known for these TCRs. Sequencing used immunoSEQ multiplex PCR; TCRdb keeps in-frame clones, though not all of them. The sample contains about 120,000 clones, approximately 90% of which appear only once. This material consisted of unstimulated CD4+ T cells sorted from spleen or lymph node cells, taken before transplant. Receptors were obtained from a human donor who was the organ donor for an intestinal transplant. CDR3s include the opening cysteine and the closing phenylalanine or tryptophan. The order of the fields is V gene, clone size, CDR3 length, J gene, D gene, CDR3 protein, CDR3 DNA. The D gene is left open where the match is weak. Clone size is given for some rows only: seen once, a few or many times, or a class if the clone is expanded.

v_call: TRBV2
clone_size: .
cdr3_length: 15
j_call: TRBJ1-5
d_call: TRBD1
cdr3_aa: CASRGGQNSNQPQHF
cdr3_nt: TGTGCCAGCAGGGGGGGACAGAATAGCAATCAGCCCCAGCATTTT

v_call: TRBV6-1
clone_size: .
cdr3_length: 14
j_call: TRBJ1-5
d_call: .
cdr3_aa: CASSEAGARQPQHF
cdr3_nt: TGTGCCAGCAGTGAAGCCGGAGCCCGGCAGCCCCAGCATTTT

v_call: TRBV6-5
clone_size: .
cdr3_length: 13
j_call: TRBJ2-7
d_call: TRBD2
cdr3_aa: CASSFGRGVEQYF
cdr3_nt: TGTGCCAGCAGTTTTGGCCGGGGGGTTGAGCAGTACTTC

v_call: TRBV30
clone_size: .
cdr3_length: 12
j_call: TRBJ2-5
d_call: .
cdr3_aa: CAWSGNDETQYF
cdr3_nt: TGTGCCTGGTCTGGCAATGATGAGACCCAGTACTTC

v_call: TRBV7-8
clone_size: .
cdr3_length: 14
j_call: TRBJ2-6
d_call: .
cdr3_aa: CASSLSSGANVLTF
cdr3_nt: TGTGCCAGCAGCTTAAGCTCTGGGGCCAACGTCCTGACTTTC

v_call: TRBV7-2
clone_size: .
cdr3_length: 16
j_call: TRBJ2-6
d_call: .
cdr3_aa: CASSPQSGGGANVLTF
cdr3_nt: TGTGCCAGCAGCCCCCAGTCCGGGGGTGGGGCCAACGTCCTGACTTTC

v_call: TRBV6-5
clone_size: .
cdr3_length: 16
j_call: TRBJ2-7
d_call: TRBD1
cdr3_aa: CASSYYGTGGSYEQYF
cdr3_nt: TGTGCCAGCAGTTACTACGGGACAGGGGGCTCCTACGAGCAGTACTTC

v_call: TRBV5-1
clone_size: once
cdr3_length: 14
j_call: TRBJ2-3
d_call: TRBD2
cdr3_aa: CASSLGLATDTQYF
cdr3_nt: TGCGCCAGCAGCTTGGGACTAGCCACAGATACGCAGTATTTT

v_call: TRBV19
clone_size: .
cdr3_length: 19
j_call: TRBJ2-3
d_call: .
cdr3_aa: CATQRDAQRSVSSTDTQYF
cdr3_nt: TGTGCCACCCAAAGGGACGCTCAAAGGTCCGTTTCTAGCACAGATACGCAGTATTTT

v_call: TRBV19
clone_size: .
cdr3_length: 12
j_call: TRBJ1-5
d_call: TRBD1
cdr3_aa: CASGQGNQPQHF
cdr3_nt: TGTGCCAGTGGACAGGGGAATCAGCCCCAGCATTTT

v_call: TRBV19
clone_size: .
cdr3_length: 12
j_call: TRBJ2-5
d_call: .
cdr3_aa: CASGEAVGVQYF
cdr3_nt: TGTGCCAGTGGGGAGGCAGTTGGGGTCCAGTACTTC

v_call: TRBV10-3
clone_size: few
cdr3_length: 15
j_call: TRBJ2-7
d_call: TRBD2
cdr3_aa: CAISETSGRAYEQYF
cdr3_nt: TGTGCCATCAGTGAGACTAGCGGGAGGGCCTACGAGCAGTACTTC

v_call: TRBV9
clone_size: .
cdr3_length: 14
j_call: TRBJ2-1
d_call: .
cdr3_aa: CASSPRSKYNEQFF
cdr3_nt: TGTGCCAGCAGCCCCCGAAGCAAGTACAATGAGCAGTTCTTC

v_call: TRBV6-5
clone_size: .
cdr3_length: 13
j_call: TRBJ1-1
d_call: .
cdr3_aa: CASSYSGGTEAFF
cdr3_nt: TGTGCCAGCAGTTACTCGGGGGGGACTGAAGCTTTCTTT

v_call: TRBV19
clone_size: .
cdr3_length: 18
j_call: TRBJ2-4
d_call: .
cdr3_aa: CASSAAWDTHLAKNIQYF
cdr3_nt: TGTGCCAGTAGTGCGGCTTGGGACACCCATTTAGCCAAAAACATTCAGTACTTC

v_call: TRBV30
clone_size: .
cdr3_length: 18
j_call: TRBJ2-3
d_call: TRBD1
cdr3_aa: CAWSSSYPGTGGPDTQYF
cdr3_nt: TGTGCCTGGAGTTCCTCTTACCCCGGGACAGGGGGCCCAGATACGCAGTATTTT

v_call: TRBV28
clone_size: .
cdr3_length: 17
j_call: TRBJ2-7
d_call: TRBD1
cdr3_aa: CASSYRGGRPGAGEQYF
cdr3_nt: TGTGCCAGCAGTTACAGGGGCGGTCGACCAGGGGCTGGCGAGCAGTACTTC

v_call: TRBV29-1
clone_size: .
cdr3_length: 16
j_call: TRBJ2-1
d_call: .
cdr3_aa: CSVVGVRRGTYNEQFF
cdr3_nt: TGCAGCGTTGTCGGGGTACGGAGAGGGACTTACAATGAGCAGTTCTTC

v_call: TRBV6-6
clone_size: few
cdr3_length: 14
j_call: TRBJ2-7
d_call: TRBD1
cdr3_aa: CASGTGTDSYEQYF
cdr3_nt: TGTGCCAGCGGCACCGGGACAGACTCCTACGAGCAGTACTTC

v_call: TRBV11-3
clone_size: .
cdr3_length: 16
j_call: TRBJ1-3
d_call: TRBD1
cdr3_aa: CASSLGTGDSGNTIYF
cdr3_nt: TGTGCCAGCAGCTTAGGGACAGGGGACTCTGGAAACACCATATATTTT

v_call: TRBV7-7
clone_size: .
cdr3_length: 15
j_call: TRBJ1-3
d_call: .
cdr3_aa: CASSLGRYSGNTIYF
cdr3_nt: TGTGCCAGCAGCTTAGGGAGGTACTCTGGAAACACCATATATTTT

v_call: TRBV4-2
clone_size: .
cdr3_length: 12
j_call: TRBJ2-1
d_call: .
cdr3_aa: CASSQDWTEQFF
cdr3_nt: TGTGCCAGCAGCCAAGATTGGACGGAGCAGTTCTTC

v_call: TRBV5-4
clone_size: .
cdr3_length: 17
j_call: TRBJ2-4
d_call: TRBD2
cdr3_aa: CASSPGGSPLAKNIQYF
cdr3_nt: TGTGCCAGCAGCCCCGGGGGGTCTCCTCTAGCCAAAAACATTCAGTACTTC

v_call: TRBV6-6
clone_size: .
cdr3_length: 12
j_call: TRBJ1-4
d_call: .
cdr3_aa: CASSYSKEKLFF
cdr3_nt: TGTGCCAGCAGTTACTCGAAGGAAAAACTGTTTTTT

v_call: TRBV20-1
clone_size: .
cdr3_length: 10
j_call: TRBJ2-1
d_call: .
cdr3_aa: CSARKDEQFF
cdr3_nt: TGCAGTGCTAGAAAGGATGAGCAGTTCTTC

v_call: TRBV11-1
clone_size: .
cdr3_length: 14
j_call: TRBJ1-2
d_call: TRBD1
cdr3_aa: CASSPRDSPYGYTF
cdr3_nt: TGTGCCAGCAGCCCAAGGGACAGCCCCTATGGCTACACCTTC

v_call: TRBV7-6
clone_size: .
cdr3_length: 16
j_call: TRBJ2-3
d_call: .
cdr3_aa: CASSLFGGPSTDTQYF
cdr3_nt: TGTGCCAGCAGCTTATTTGGGGGGCCGAGCACAGATACGCAGTATTTT

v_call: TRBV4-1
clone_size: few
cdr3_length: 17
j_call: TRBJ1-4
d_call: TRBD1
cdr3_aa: CASSQDLFGQGVEKLFF
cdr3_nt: TGCGCCAGCAGCCAAGATCTATTCGGACAGGGCGTTGAAAAACTGTTTTTT

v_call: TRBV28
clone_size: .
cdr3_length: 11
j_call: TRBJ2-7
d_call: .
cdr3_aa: CASRGAYEQYF
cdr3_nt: TGTGCCAGCAGGGGGGCCTACGAGCAGTACTTC

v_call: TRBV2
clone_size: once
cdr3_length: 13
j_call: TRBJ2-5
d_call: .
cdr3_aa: CARQGREQETQYF
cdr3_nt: TGTGCCAGGCAGGGGAGGGAGCAAGAGACCCAGTACTTC

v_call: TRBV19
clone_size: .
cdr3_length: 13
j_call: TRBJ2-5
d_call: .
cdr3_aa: CASSMGGSETQYF
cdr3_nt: TGTGCCAGTAGTATGGGGGGATCAGAGACCCAGTACTTC

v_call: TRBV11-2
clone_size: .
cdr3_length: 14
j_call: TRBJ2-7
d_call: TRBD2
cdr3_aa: CASSPSGDSYEQYF
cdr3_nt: TGTGCCAGCAGCCCCAGCGGGGACTCCTACGAGCAGTACTTC

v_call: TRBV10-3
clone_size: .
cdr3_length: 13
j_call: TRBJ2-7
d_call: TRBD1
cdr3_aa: CAIRERTGDEQYF
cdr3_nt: TGTGCCATCAGGGAAAGGACAGGGGACGAGCAGTACTTC

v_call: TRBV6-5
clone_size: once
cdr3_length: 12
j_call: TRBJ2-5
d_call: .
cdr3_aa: CASSGAWETQYF
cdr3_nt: TGTGCCAGCAGTGGGGCTTGGGAGACCCAGTACTTC

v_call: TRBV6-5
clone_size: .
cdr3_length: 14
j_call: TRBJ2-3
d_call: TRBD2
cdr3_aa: CASSWSGKGDTQYF
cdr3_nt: TGTGCCAGCAGTTGGAGCGGGAAGGGAGATACGCAGTATTTT

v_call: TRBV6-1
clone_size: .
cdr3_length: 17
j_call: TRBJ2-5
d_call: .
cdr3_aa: CASSEGYGGPAQETQYF
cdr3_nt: TGTGCCAGCAGTGAAGGTTACGGGGGGCCAGCCCAAGAGACCCAGTACTTC

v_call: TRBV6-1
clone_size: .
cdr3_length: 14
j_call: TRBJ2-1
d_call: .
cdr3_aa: CASSEDGPYNEQFF
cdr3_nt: TGTGCCAGCAGTGAAGATGGACCTTACAATGAGCAGTTCTTC

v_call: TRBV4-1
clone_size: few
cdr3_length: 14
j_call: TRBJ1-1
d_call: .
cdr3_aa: CASSQGLMNTEAFF
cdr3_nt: TGCGCCAGCAGCCAAGGCTTAATGAACACTGAAGCTTTCTTT

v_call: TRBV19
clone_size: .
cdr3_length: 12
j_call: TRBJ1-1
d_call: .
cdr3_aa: CASSKGWTEAFF
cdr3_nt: TGTGCCAGTAGTAAGGGGTGGACTGAAGCTTTCTTT

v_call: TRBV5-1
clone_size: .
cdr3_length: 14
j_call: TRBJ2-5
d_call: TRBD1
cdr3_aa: CASSTGQGQETQYF
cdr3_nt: TGCGCCAGCAGCACGGGACAGGGGCAAGAGACCCAGTACTTC

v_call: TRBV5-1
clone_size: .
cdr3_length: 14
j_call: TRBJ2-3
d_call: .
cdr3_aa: CASSLGGDADTQYF
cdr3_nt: TGCGCCAGCAGCTTGGGGGGAGACGCAGATACGCAGTATTTT

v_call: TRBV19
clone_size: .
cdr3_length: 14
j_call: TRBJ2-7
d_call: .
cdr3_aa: CASSRTERGNEQYF
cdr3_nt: TGTGCCAGTAGTAGGACCGAGAGGGGGAACGAGCAGTACTTC